These T cell receptor beta chains were read from a single sample in a study of T cells expressing NK-cell markers. From the 5' RACE reads, TCRdb lists one entry per CDR3 protein and no DNA. The ten most abundant clones cover about 7.1% of a sample with some 450,000 distinct CDR3 sequences. Specimen: blood T cells: a sorted CD56 or NKG2C T cell subset, CD4+ or CD8+ T cells, or bulk PBMC T cells (not recorded which). The receptors shown here come from a woman between 18 and 70 years old in good health. Both conserved end residues are part of each CDR3.

cdr3_aa: CASSLGQLSTDTQYF; j_call: TRBJ2-3; v_call: TRBV5-5
cdr3_aa: CASSIGTKTQYF; j_call: TRBJ2-5; v_call: TRBV19
cdr3_aa: CASSFHKGAQYF; j_call: TRBJ2-5; v_call: TRBV12-3/TRBV12-4
cdr3_aa: CASSSPRTGRPYEQYF; j_call: TRBJ2-7; v_call: TRBV28
cdr3_aa: CASKGELGTDTQYF; j_call: TRBJ2-3; v_call: TRBV5-1
cdr3_aa: CASSQDMAPAGVNEQFF; j_call: TRBJ2-1; v_call: TRBV4-2
cdr3_aa: CASSLGPPGTFF; j_call: TRBJ1-1; v_call: TRBV7-2
cdr3_aa: CASSQSGGIRTQYF; j_call: TRBJ2-3; v_call: TRBV4-3
cdr3_aa: CASSPGLNSYEQYF; j_call: TRBJ2-7; v_call: TRBV12-3/TRBV12-4
cdr3_aa: CASSQGGGATNEKLFF; j_call: TRBJ1-4; v_call: TRBV4-2
cdr3_aa: CASSLIGQGSTGANVLTF; j_call: TRBJ2-6; v_call: TRBV7-3
cdr3_aa: CSARGRDKGYGELFF; j_call: TRBJ2-2; v_call: TRBV20-1
cdr3_aa: CSARDDGLAGGQETQYF; j_call: TRBJ2-5; v_call: TRBV20-1
cdr3_aa: CASSSPWRYQETQYF; j_call: TRBJ2-5; v_call: TRBV12-3/TRBV12-4
cdr3_aa: CASSRMPYLTDTQYF; j_call: TRBJ2-3; v_call: TRBV4-1
cdr3_aa: CASSSPTGQHTQYF; j_call: TRBJ2-3; v_call: TRBV5-5
cdr3_aa: CASSQEFPGEQFF; j_call: TRBJ2-1; v_call: TRBV4-2
cdr3_aa: CSARVVRGRFTGEQFF; j_call: TRBJ2-1; v_call: TRBV20-1
cdr3_aa: CASSLPGDADEQFF; j_call: TRBJ2-1; v_call: TRBV5-4
cdr3_aa: CASSVRAGTFLYEQYF; j_call: TRBJ2-7; v_call: TRBV6-2/TRBV6-3
cdr3_aa: CASMNGRTEAFF; j_call: TRBJ1-1; v_call: TRBV12-3/TRBV12-4
cdr3_aa: CASSWDPYNEQFF; j_call: TRBJ2-1; v_call: TRBV5-1
cdr3_aa: CASRHAGGTDTQYF; j_call: TRBJ2-3; v_call: TRBV7-2
cdr3_aa: CASKGNSGTETQYF; j_call: TRBJ2-5; v_call: TRBV2
cdr3_aa: CASSLWGGEKLFF; j_call: TRBJ1-4; v_call: TRBV27
cdr3_aa: CASSYRGEETQYF; j_call: TRBJ2-5; v_call: TRBV6-6
cdr3_aa: CASSLPPQGSFYEQYF; j_call: TRBJ2-7; v_call: TRBV7-9
cdr3_aa: CASSLLKGELFF; j_call: TRBJ2-2; v_call: TRBV27
cdr3_aa: CASSPSRSGYNEQFF; j_call: TRBJ2-1; v_call: TRBV4-3
cdr3_aa: CATSREGSTDYEQYF; j_call: TRBJ2-7; v_call: TRBV15
cdr3_aa: CSVEAGPSDTQYF; j_call: TRBJ2-3; v_call: TRBV20-1
cdr3_aa: CSATSGGLGNEQFF; j_call: TRBJ2-1; v_call: TRBV20-1
cdr3_aa: CASRFRPTAITDTQYF; j_call: TRBJ2-3; v_call: TRBV4-1
cdr3_aa: CASSLNRQDNGYTF; j_call: TRBJ1-2; v_call: TRBV5-1
cdr3_aa: CASSLNRASTDTQYF; j_call: TRBJ2-3; v_call: TRBV7-6
cdr3_aa: CASSLGRDRGLYEQFF; j_call: TRBJ2-1; v_call: TRBV7-8
cdr3_aa: CASSFGTAPDTQYF; j_call: TRBJ2-3; v_call: TRBV7-8
cdr3_aa: CASSAGLGKETQYF; j_call: TRBJ2-5; v_call: TRBV25-1
cdr3_aa: CASIHRGGSNQPQHF; j_call: TRBJ1-5; v_call: TRBV6-1
cdr3_aa: CASSPAGSRGETQYF; j_call: TRBJ2-5; v_call: TRBV11-2
cdr3_aa: CSATILIARNQPQHF; j_call: TRBJ1-5; v_call: TRBV20-1
cdr3_aa: CSARIDKNTEAFF; j_call: TRBJ1-1; v_call: TRBV20-1
cdr3_aa: CATGTSESYNEQFF; j_call: TRBJ2-1; v_call: TRBV24-1
cdr3_aa: CASSPTGAGSGNTIYF; j_call: TRBJ1-3; v_call: TRBV7-2
cdr3_aa: CSVGGQTGNTIYF; j_call: TRBJ1-3; v_call: TRBV29-1
cdr3_aa: CSAMTGKGYTF; j_call: TRBJ1-2; v_call: TRBV20-1
cdr3_aa: CASSLGTGGFYGYTF; j_call: TRBJ1-2; v_call: TRBV7-9
cdr3_aa: CASSLSWASVSYEQYF; j_call: TRBJ2-7; v_call: TRBV27
cdr3_aa: CASSPSHREYYEQYF; j_call: TRBJ2-7; v_call: TRBV18
cdr3_aa: CASSQEGSGRRNEQFF; j_call: TRBJ2-1; v_call: TRBV4-2
cdr3_aa: CASSQDITTLSYEQYF; j_call: TRBJ2-7; v_call: TRBV4-2
cdr3_aa: CASSTRTSGGPILAKNIQYF; j_call: TRBJ2-4; v_call: TRBV11-2
cdr3_aa: CASSLVRGEETQYF; j_call: TRBJ2-5; v_call: TRBV27
cdr3_aa: CASSFRLAGETNEQFF; j_call: TRBJ2-1; v_call: TRBV7-8
cdr3_aa: CAISESARGPYGYTF; j_call: TRBJ1-2; v_call: TRBV10-3
cdr3_aa: CASSPTGGLYILETQYF; j_call: TRBJ2-5; v_call: TRBV11-2
cdr3_aa: CASSFGAGQGKQETQYF; j_call: TRBJ2-5; v_call: TRBV5-4
cdr3_aa: CASSETPQLAQYF; j_call: TRBJ2-5; v_call: TRBV2
cdr3_aa: CASSLFGVGNEQFF; j_call: TRBJ2-1; v_call: TRBV7-9
cdr3_aa: CSANPSLDGNTIYF; j_call: TRBJ1-3; v_call: TRBV20-1